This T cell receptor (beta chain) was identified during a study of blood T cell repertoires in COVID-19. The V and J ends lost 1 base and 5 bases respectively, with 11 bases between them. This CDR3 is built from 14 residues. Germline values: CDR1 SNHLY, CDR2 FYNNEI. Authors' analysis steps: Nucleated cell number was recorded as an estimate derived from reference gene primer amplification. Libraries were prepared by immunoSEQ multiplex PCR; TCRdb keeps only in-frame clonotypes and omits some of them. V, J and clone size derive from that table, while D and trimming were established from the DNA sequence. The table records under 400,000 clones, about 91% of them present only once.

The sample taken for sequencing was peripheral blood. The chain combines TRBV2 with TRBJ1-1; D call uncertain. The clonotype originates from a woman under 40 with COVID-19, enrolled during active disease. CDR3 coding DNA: TGTGCCAGCAGTGAAGGGAGTCTCGGTACTGAAGCTTTCTTT. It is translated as CASSEGSLGTEAFF.